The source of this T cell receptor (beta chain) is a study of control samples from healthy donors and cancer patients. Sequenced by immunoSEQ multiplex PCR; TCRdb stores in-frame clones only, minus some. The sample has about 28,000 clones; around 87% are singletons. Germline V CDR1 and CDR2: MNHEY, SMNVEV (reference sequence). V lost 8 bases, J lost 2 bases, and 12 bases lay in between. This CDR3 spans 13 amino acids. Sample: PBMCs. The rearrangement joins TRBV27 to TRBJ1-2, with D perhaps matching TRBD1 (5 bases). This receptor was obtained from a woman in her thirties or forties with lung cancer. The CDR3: CASAQDENYGYTF. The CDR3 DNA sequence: TGTGCCAGCGCACAGGATGAAAACTATGGCTACACCTTC.